This T cell receptor beta chain was documented in a study of blood T cells in healthy people across ages. About the research overall: Per two T cells, about one barcoded beta molecule was captured through template switching.

Using a J-beta primer mix together with a sample-barcoded 5' primer, a second PCR was run for roughly 7 to 11 cycles. TCRdb re-called the 5' RACE reads with MiXCR, one entry per CDR3 protein. The sample records hundreds of thousands of distinct CDR3 sequences, approximately 40% being singletons. Ranging in age from roughly 6 to 90, the donors were healthy Caucasian individuals from Russia. Germline trimming cut 4 bases from V and 3 bases from J; bases unmatched to any gene: 8. The CDR3 totals 16 residues. CDR1 is MDHEN, CDR2 SYDVKM, per germline. The source is an elderly man in good health. This chain joins TRBV28 and TRBJ2-3, with 9 bases lining up with TRBD1. The sequencing input was blood. The CDR3, as DNA: TGTGCCAGCAGTTCCTCCCGGACAGGGGATACAGATACGCAGTATTTT. This sequence encodes CASSSSRTGDTDTQYF.